This T cell receptor beta chain emerged from a study of T cell changes during pregnancy in multiple sclerosis. CDR1 and CDR2 (germline): SGHTA, FQGTGA. V shed 5 bases, J shed 2 bases, and the junction held 8 bases outside the gene matches. The CDR3 extends over 16 amino acids. Method: immunoSEQ multiplex PCR; TCRdb's copy keeps in-frame clones and lacks some. The table records around 63,000 clones, about 94% of them present only once. This sequence was found in a female donor in good health, enrolled as a control in a pregnancy study. The sample in question was peripheral blood, obtained in the third trimester of pregnancy. The rearrangement uses TRBV7-3 and TRBJ2-3, with 9 bases matching TRBD2. CDR3 region: CASSPQAGGPTDTQYF. In DNA, the CDR3 is TGTGCCAGCAGCCCCCAAGCGGGAGGCCCCACAGATACGCAGTATTTT.